The 2 T cell receptor beta chains presented below share a single source sample, sequenced in a study of blood T cells in healthy people across ages. With a J-beta primer mix and a sample-barcoded 5' primer, a second PCR ran about 7 to 11 cycles. One entry per CDR3 protein, called by TCRdb with MiXCR from the 5' RACE reads. The sample yields about 970,000 distinct CDR3 sequences, 45% to 60% seen once. The sequenced material came from blood. The receptor set was obtained from a woman aged 55-69 years in good health.

On this clonotype: The junction does not match germline at one end; this may be a read error. J is TRBJ2-1 and V is TRBV11-3; D is unclear. The germline V gene has CDR1 SGHNT and CDR2 YENEEA. CDR3 length: 14 residues. Here the CDR3 reads CASSVEAVGNEQFF. The CDR3 nucleotides are TGTGCCAGCAGCGTAGAGGCCGTCGGAAATGAGCAGTTCTTC.

The rearrangement uses TRBV10-3 and TRBJ2-7; 8 bases match TRBD1. The CDR3 extends over 12 amino acids. The germline V gene has CDR1 ENHRY and CDR2 SYGVKD. V shed 2 bases, J shed 6 bases, and the junction held 0 bases outside the gene matches. This CDR3 reads CAISETGGEQYF. The DNA for the CDR3 is TGTGCCATCAGTGAGACAGGGGGCGAGCAGTACTTC.